This T cell receptor (beta chain) was recovered during a study of cytomegalovirus exposure and HLA in healthy donors. Worth noting for this clone: The antigen is undetermined.

As for the donors, each was a healthy bone marrow donor. General study findings and limits: TCR sequences were mostly rare, though some public TCRs occurred in many donors. TCR association rates varied by HLA locus in a later analysis, with DRB1 highest and HLA-C lowest. In vitro assays verified that three CMV-associated chains recognized CMV antigens specifically.

60 Vbeta and 13 Jbeta primers were used in PCR. Assay: immunoSEQ multiplex PCR; the TCRdb copy retains only in-frame clones and omits some. The repertoire includes about 200,000 clones, approximately 82% of them detected once, and around 3.9% sits in the top ten. CDR1 is SGDLS, CDR2 YYNGEE, per germline. The CDR3 consists of 15 residues. V lost 4 bases and J lost 0, with 14 bases in between. This chain uses TRBV9 with TRBJ2-7, with D maybe TRBD2 (6 bases). The receptor was isolated from a male donor in good health and CMV-seronegative. Sequenced input: PBMCs. CDR3 amino acids: CASSQNAGSSYEQYF. The CDR3 DNA is TGTGCCAGCAGCCAAAATGCGGGGAGCTCCTACGAGCAGTACTTC.